The 9 T cell receptor beta chains listed next were all sequenced from one sample in a study of beta chain features in type 1 diabetes. Study conclusions and caveats: Within each of all four CD4+ subsets, Type 1 diabetes patients had TCRB CDR3s that were moderately but significantly shorter.

The sequenced template was cDNA made from the entire isolated RNA. Generated by immunoSEQ multiplex PCR, the TCRdb table keeps only in-frame clones and is missing some. This sample carries some 330,000 clones, roughly 12% of them seen once, and the ten largest clones take 0.008% to 0.011%. No antigen is known for these receptors. Sequencing used naive CD4+ T cells from blood. The receptors stem from a young woman with type 1 diabetes.

This clone has just a few counts. The chain employs TRBV29-1 and TRBJ1-1; 10 bases are a match to TRBD1. Germline-derived CDR1 and CDR2 are SQVTM and ANQGSEA. J gave up 2 bases and V 4 bases, and 1 base lay outside the gene matches. The CDR3 is made up of 13 amino acids. CDR3 nucleotide sequence: TGCAGCGTTGCGACAGGGGGCAACACTGAAGCTTTCTTT. It is translated as CSVATGGNTEAFF.

The chain links TRBV28 to TRBJ2-1, with TRBD1 matching over 8 bases. Germline loops: CDR1 MDHEN, CDR2 SYDVKM. The V gene end was trimmed by 1 base and the J gene end by 6 bases; junction bases not matched to a gene: 11. The CDR3 loop spans 17 amino acids. CDR3 sequence: CASSLSLIQGVGNEQFF. The CDR3 nucleotides are TGTGCCAGCAGTTTATCCCTGATACAGGGGGTCGGCAATGAGCAGTTCTTC. The variable domain in full, with the rest retrieved from reference TRBV28 and TRBJ2-1, is DVKVTQSSRYLVKRTGEKVFLECVQDMDHENMFWYRQDPGLGLRLIYFSYDVKMKEKGDIPEGYSVSREKKERFSLILESASTNQTSMYLCASSLSLIQGVGNEQFFGPGTRLTVL.

The chain couples TRBV5-1 to TRBJ1-6; maybe TRBD1 (6 bases). In germline, CDR1 is SGHRS, CDR2 YFSETQ. V was cut by 1 base and J by 4 bases, with 12 bases left in between. This CDR3 region has 16 residues. The CDR3: CASSLTGPRYNSPLHF. Written as DNA, the CDR3 is TGCGCCAGCAGCTTGACAGGGCCCCGGTATAATTCACCCCTCCACTTT.

This clone was detected only a few times. This chain uses TRBV11-3 with TRBJ2-1, with 13 bases lining up with TRBD2. J lost 8 bases, V lost 8 bases, and 18 bases had no gene match. The CDR3 extends over 18 amino acids. CDR1 is SGHNT, CDR2 YENEEA, per germline. The DNA of the CDR3 is TGTGCCAGCGAACTGGGCCTGGGACTAGCGGGACCCGTGGATGAGCAGTTCTTC. Its translation: CASELGLGLAGPVDEQFF.

The table lists this clone with a few counts. The chain carries TRBV5-4 and TRBJ1-2; D uncertain. V lost 5 bases and J lost 10, with 18 bases in between. This CDR3 has 13 amino acids. Germline CDR1 and CDR2: SGHNT and YYREEE (reference sequence). This CDR3 reads CASRGSTGRDYTF. CDR3 in DNA: TGTGCCAGCAGGGGCAGCACCGGTCGGGACTACACCTTC.

This sequence joins TRBV5-1 and TRBJ2-3; D is uncertain. Per germline, CDR1 SGHRS and CDR2 YFSETQ. V was pared by 4 bases and J by 1 base, with 7 bases between. CDR3 length equals 13 residues. CDR3 protein: CASSPSGTDTQYF. The CDR3 region has the DNA TGCGCCAGCAGCCCCTCCGGCACAGATACGCAGTATTTT.

The chain employs TRBV28 and TRBJ2-6; D gene ambiguous. The V gene lost 8 bases and the J gene lost 0 bases, with 2 bases spanning the gap. This CDR3 has 12 amino acids. CDR1 is MDHEN, CDR2 SYDVKM, per germline. Here the CDR3 reads CASHSGANVLTF. CDR3 nucleotide sequence: TGTGCCAGCCACTCTGGGGCCAACGTCCTGACTTTC.

This clone was found once. This CDR3 is also generated by other DNA sequences in the sample. V usage is TRBV27 and J usage is TRBJ2-5; TRBD2 might be the D (5 bases). V gave up 5 bases and J gave up 4 bases, with 11 bases separating them. Germline V gene lookup returns CDR1 MNHEY and CDR2 SMNVEV (reference sequence). This CDR3 has 13 residues. CDR3 coding DNA: TGTGCCAGCAGTCCACGTGGGAGAGAGACCCAGTACTTC. Its protein product is CASSPRGRETQYF.

The chain couples TRBV9 to TRBJ2-5; 11 bases line up with TRBD2. V shed 4 bases, J shed 5 bases, and the junction held 10 bases outside the gene matches. This CDR3 is built from 16 residues. Per germline, CDR1 SGDLS and CDR2 YYNGEE. The CDR3 reads CASSTGASGGWETQYF. CDR3 DNA: TGTGCCAGCAGCACAGGGGCTAGCGGGGGGTGGGAGACCCAGTACTTC.